This entry features one T cell receptor beta chain sequence. These data are taken from a study of blood T cell repertoires in COVID-19. Turning to the study itself: PBMCs, B-cell-depleted T cells, or T cells were the source of the cDNA or gDNA that made up the material.

In the authors' methods: Amplified reference gene primers provided the basis for estimating nucleated cell counts. Produced via immunoSEQ multiplex PCR; TCRdb's table is partial and in-frame only. V, J and clone size are those of that table, while D and trimming were read from the DNA. The table shows around 84,000 clones, with around four fifths occurring only once. Germline CDR1 is LNHDA and CDR2 is SQIVND (reference sequence). The CDR3 runs to 13 residues. V lost 3 bases and J 9 bases, leaving 12 bases between the germline ends. This chain connects TRBV19 to TRBJ2-1, with D perhaps matching TRBD2 (6 bases). Sample: peripheral blood. The source is a man older than 75 with active or convalescent COVID-19. Written as DNA, the CDR3 is TGTGCCAGTAGTATGGGACTGCCGACTGAGCAGTTCTTC. Protein: CASSMGLPTEQFF.